This T cell receptor (beta chain) was found in a study of CD4 T cells in relation to SARS-CoV-2 and coronaviruses. Unexposed donor CD4+ T cells date from about 2011-2018, before the COVID-19 pandemic. Points from the study as a whole: Memory recall responses, not primary responses primed in culture, are what the assay detects.

V shed 6 bases and J shed 4 bases, with 13 bases lying between them. This CDR3 is built from 14 residues. Looked up from germline, CDR1 is SGHTA and CDR2 is FQGNSA. Assay: immunoSEQ multiplex PCR; the TCRdb copy retains only in-frame clones and omits some. In the table there are 60,000 to 85,000 clones, just over 90% of which are singletons. On this clone itself: The antigen is undetermined.

The sequence derives from a human donor in good health. Sequenced: naive CD4+ T cells from PBMCs. Documented subset: naive CD4+ T cells isolated by negative enrichment. The chain uses TRBV7-2 and TRBJ1-5; D perhaps matches TRBD1 (6 bases). The CDR3 bases are TGTGCCAGCAGTCGCCGGACAGAGAATCAGCCCCAGCATTTT. Amino acids: CASSRRTENQPQHF.